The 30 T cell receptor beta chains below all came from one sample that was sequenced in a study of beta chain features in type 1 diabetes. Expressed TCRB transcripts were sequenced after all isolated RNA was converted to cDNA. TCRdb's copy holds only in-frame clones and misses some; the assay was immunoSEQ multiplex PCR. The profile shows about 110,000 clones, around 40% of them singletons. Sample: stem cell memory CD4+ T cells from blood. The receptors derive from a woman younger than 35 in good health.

The CDR3 loop is CATQPRTNTGELFF. In DNA, the CDR3 is TGTGCCACCCAGCCCAGGACTAACACCGGGGAGCTGTTTTTT. The gene calls are TRBV2 and TRBJ2-2; possible D gene TRBD2, 5 bases. CDR3 size: 14 residues. V was clipped by 10 bases and J by 2 bases, with 14 bases between them. In germline, CDR1 is SNHLY, CDR2 FYNNEI.

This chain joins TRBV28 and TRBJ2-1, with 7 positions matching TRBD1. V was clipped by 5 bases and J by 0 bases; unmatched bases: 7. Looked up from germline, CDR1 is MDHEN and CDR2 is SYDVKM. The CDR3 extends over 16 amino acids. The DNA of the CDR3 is TGTGCCAGCAGTCTACAGGGGCCCATCTCCTACAATGAGCAGTTCTTC. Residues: CASSLQGPISYNEQFF.

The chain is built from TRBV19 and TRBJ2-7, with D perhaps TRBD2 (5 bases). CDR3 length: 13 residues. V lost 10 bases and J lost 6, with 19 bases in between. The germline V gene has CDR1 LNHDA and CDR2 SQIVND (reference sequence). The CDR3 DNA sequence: TGTGCCACCTCTCGCCGGACTTCCCTCGAGCAGTACTTC. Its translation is CATSRRTSLEQYF.

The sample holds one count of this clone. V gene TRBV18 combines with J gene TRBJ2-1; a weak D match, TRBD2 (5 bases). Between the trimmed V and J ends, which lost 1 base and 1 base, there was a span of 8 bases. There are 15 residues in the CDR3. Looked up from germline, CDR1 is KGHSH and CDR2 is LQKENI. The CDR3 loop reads CASSPLEGSYNEQFF. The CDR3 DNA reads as TGTGCCAGCTCACCACTAGAGGGATCCTACAATGAGCAGTTCTTC.

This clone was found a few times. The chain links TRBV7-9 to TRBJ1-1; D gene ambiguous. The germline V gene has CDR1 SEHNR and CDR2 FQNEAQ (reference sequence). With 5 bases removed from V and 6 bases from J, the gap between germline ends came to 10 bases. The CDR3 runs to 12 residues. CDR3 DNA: TGTGCCAGCAGCCCTTTCTCTCCTGAAGCTTTCTTT. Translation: CASSPFSPEAFF.

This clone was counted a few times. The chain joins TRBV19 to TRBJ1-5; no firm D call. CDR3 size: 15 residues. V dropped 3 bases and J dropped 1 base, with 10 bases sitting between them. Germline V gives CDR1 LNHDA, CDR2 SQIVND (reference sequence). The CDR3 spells CASSMEGLSNQPQHF. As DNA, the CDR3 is TGTGCCAGTAGTATGGAGGGATTAAGCAATCAGCCCCAGCATTTT.

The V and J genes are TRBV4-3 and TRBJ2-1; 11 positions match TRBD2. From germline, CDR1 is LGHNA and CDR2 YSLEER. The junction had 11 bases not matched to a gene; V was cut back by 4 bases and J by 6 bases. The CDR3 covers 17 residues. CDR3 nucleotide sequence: TGCGCCAGCAGCCGATCCATAGCGGGAGGGCCGGGCAATGAGCAGTTCTTC. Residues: CASSRSIAGGPGNEQFF.

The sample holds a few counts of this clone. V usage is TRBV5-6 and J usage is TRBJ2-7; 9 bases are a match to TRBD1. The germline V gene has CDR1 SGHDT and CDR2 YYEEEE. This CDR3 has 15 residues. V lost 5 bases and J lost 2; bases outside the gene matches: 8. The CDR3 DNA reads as TGTGCCAGCAGTCTAAACAGGGGGCTCCCCTACGAGCAGTACTTC. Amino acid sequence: CASSLNRGLPYEQYF.

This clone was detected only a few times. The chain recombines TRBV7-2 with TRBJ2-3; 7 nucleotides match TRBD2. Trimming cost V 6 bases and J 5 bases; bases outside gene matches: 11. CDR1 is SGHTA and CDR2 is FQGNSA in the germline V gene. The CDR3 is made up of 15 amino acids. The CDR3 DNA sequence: TGTGCCAGCAGTCCACTCGGGGACTACAGAGATACGCAGTATTTT. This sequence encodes CASSPLGDYRDTQYF.

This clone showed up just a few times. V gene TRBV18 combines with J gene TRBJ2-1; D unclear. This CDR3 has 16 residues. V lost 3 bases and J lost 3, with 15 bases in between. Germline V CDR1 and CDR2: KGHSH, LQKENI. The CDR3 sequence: CASSPRGLEHYNEQFF. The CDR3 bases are TGTGCCAGCTCACCCAGAGGTCTCGAACACTACAATGAGCAGTTCTTC.

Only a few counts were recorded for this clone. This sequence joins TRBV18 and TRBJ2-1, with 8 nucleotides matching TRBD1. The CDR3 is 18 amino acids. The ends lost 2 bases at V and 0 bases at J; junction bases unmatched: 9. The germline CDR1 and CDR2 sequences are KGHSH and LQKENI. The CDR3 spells CASSPYGTGKSSYNEQFF. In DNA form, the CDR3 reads TGTGCCAGCTCACCATACGGGACAGGAAAGTCCTCCTACAATGAGCAGTTCTTC.

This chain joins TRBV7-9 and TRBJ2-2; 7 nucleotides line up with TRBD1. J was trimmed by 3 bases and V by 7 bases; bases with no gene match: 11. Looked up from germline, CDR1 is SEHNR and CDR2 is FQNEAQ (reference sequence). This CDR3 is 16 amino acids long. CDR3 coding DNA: TGTGCCAGCAACCCGAAGGGGGCCAGGGACACCGGGGAGCTGTTTTTT. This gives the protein CASNPKGARDTGELFF.

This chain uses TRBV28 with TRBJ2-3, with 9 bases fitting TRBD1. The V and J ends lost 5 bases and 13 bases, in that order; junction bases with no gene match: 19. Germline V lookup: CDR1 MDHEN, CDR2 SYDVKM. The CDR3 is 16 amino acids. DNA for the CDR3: TGTGCCAGCAGTCTACTCCTAACCCGGACAGGGGACGATGAGTATTTT. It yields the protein CASSLLLTRTGDDEYF. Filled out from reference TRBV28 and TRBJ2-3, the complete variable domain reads DVKVTQSSRYLVKRTGEKVFLECVQDMDHENMFWYRQDPGLGLRLIYFSYDVKMKEKGDIPEGYSVSREKKERFSLILESASTNQTSMYLCASSLLLTRTGDDEYFGPGTRLTVL.

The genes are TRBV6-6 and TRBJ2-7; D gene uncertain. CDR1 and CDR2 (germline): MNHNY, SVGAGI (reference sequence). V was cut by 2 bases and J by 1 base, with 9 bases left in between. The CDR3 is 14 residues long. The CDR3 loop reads CASSYVAGSYEQYF. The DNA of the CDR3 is TGTGCCAGCAGTTACGTTGCCGGTTCCTACGAGCAGTACTTC.

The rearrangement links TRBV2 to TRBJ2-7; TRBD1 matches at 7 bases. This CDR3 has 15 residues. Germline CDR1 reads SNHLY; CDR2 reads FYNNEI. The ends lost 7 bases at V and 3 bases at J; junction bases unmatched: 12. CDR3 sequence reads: CASIFSGTANYEQYF. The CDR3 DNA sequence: TGTGCCAGCATCTTTTCTGGGACAGCGAACTACGAGCAGTACTTC.

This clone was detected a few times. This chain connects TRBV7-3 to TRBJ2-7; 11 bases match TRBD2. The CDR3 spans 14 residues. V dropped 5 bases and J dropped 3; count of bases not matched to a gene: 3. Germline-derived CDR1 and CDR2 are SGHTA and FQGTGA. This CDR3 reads CASSLTSGVYEQYF. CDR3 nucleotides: TGTGCCAGCAGCCTGACTAGCGGGGTCTACGAGCAGTACTTC.

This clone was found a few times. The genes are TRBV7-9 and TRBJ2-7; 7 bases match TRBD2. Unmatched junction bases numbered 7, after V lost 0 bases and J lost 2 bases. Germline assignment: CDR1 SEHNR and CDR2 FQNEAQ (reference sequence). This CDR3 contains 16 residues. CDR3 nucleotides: TGTGCCAGCAGCTTAGCGATCGGTGGGAGGGCCTACGAGCAGTACTTC. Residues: CASSLAIGGRAYEQYF.

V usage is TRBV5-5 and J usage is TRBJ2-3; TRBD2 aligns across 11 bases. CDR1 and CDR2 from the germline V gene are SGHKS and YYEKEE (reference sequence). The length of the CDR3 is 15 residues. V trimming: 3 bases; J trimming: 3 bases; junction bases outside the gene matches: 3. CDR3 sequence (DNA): TGTGCCAGCAGCTGGCGACTAGCGGGGACAGATACGCAGTATTTT. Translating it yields CASSWRLAGTDTQYF. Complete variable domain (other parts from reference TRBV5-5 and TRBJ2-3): DAGVTQSPTHLIKTRGQQVTLRCSPISGHKSVSWYQQVLGQGPQFIFQYYEKEERGRGNFPDRFSARQFPNYSSELNVNALLLGDSALYLCASSWRLAGTDTQYFGPGTRLTVL.

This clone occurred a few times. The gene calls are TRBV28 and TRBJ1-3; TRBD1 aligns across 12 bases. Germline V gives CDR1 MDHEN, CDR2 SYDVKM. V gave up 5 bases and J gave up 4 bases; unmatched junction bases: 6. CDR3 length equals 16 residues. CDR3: CASSPGQGARGNTIYF. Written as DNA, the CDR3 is TGTGCCAGCAGTCCGGGACAGGGGGCGCGCGGAAACACCATATATTTT.

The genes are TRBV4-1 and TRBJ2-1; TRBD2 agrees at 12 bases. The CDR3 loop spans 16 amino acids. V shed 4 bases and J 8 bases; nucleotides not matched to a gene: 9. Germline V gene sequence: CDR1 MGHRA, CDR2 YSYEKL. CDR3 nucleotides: TGCGCCAGCAGCCCCGTGACTAGCGGGAGTATGCATGAGCAGTTCTTC. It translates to CASSPVTSGSMHEQFF.

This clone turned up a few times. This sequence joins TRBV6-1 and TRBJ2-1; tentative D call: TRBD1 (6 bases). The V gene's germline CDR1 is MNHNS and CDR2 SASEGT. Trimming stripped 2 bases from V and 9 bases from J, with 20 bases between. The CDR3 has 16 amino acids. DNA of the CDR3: TGTGCCAGCAGTGAACAGGGGTGGGCGACAGCAGGTGAGCAGTTCTTC. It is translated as CASSEQGWATAGEQFF.

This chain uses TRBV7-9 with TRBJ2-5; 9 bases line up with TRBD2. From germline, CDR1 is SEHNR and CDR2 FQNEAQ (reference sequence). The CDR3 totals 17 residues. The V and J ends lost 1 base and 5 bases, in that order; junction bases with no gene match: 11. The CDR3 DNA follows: TGTGCCAGCAGCTTAGGAGGGACTAGCCTCTTGAGGGAGACCCAGTACTTC. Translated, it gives CASSLGGTSLLRETQYF.

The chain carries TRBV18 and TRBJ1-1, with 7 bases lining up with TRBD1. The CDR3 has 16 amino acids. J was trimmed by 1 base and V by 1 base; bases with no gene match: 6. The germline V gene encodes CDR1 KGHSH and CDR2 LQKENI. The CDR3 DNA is TGTGCCAGCTCACCACAGCCCCCAGGGGGGAACACTGAAGCTTTCTTT. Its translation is CASSPQPPGGNTEAFF.

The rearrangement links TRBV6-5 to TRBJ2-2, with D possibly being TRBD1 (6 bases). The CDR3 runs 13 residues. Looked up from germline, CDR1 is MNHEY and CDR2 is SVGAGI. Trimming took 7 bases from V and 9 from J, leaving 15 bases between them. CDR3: CASTSTGFRELFF. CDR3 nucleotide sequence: TGTGCCAGCACCTCAACAGGGTTCCGGGAGCTGTTTTTT.

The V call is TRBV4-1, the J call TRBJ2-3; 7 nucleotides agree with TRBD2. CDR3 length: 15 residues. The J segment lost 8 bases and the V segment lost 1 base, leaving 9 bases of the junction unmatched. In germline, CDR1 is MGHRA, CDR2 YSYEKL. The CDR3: CASSQGLRGRGTQYF. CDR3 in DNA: TGCGCCAGCAGCCAAGGATTGCGGGGGAGAGGTACGCAGTATTTT.

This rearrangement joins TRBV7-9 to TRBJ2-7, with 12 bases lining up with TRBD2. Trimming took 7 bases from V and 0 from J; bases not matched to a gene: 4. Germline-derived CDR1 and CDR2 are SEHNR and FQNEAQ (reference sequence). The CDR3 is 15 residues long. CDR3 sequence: CASTSGRAGSYEQYF. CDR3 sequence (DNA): TGTGCCAGCACTAGCGGGAGGGCAGGCTCCTACGAGCAGTACTTC.

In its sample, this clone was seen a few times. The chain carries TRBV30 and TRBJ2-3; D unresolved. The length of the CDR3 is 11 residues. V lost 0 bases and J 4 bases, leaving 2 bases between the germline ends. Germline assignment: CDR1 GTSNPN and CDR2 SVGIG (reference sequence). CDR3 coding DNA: TGTGCCTGGAGTGTCTCAGATACGCAGTATTTT. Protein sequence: CAWSVSDTQYF.

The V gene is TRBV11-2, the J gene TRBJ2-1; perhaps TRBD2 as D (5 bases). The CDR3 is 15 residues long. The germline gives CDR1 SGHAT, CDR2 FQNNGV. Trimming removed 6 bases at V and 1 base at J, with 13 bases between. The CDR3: CASRGSGSSYNEQFF. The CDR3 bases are TGTGCCAGCAGGGGGAGTGGGAGTTCCTACAATGAGCAGTTCTTC.

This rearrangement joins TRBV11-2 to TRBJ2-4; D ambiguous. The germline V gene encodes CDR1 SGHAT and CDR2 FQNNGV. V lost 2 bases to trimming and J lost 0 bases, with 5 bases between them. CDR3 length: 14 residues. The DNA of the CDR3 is TGTGCCAGCAGCTTACGGGTAGCCAAAAACATTCAGTACTTC. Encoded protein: CASSLRVAKNIQYF.

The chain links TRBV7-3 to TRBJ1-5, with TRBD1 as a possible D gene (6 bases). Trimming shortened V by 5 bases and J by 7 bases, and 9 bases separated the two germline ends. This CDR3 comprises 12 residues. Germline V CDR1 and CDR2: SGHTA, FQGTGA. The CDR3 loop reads CASSPRGQPQHF. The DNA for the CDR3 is TGTGCCAGCAGCCCGAGGGGGCAGCCCCAGCATTTT.